This T cell receptor beta chain appears in the sequencing data of a study of CD4 and CD8 cells across lung adenocarcinoma regions. One entry per CDR3 protein, called by TCRdb with MiXCR from the PCR reads. The sample consists of approximately 10,000 distinct CDR3 sequences, 40% to 60% of them appearing once. Trimming took off 5 bases at V and 8 bases at J, with 22 bases between the two ends. Germline loops: CDR1 SGHTA, CDR2 FQGNSA. The CDR3 length is 16 residues. Samples came from patients with localized non-small cell lung adenocarcinoma. The source of this sequence is a male donor with lung adenocarcinoma. The CD4 and CD8 labels of this study may be unreliable. J is TRBJ2-1 and V is TRBV7-2, with D possibly being TRBD2 (6 bases). Input material: CD8+ T cells from the margin of a lung tumor. CDR3: CASSVKTGLALDEQFF. CDR3 bases: TGTGCCAGCAGCGTAAAAACGGGACTCGCATTGGATGAGCAGTTCTTC.